This T cell receptor beta chain was captured in a study of long-term antiretroviral therapy in people with HIV. As concerns this clone: Its specificity is unknown.

Broader study findings: Transplant donor controls retained higher diversity, though diversity increased after ART.

Sequencing relied on immunoSEQ assay v3.0, run at survey level. Sequencing of each sample targeted roughly 35,000-55,000 T-cell genomes. Profiled with immunoSEQ multiplex PCR; TCRdb holds only in-frame clones, not every one. This repertoire shows 24,000 or so clones, 93% found once; its top ten account for about 10%. CDR1 and CDR2 from the germline V gene are LNHDA and SQIVND (reference sequence). The length of the CDR3 is 16 residues. V was clipped by 0 bases and J by 4 bases, with 15 bases between them. This sequence was found in a woman between 40 and 50 years old with HIV. The chain couples TRBV19 to TRBJ1-2; D is uncertain. This specimen consisted of unsorted PBMCs, obtained 7.6 years after starting antiretroviral therapy. CDR3 in amino acids: CASSIDIRGLGYGYTF. In nucleotides, the CDR3 is TGTGCCAGTAGTATAGATATACGAGGGCTTGGCTATGGCTACACCTTC.